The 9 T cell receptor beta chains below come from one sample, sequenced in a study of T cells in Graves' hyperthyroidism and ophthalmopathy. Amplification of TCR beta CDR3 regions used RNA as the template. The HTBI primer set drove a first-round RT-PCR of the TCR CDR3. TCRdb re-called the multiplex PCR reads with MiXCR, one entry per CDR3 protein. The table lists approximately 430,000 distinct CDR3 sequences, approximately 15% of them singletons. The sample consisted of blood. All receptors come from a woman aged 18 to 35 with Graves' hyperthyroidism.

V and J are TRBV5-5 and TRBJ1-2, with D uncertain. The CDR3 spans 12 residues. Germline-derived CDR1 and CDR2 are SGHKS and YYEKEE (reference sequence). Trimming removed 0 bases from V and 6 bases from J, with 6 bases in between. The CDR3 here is CASSLGDHGYTF. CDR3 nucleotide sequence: TGTGCCAGCAGCTTGGGGGATCATGGCTACACCTTC.

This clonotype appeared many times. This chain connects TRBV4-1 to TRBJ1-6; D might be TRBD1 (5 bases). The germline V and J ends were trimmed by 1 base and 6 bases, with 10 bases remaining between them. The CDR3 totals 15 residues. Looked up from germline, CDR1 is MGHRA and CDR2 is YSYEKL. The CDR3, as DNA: TGCGCCAGCAGCCAAGGCGGGACTGCTAATTCACCCCTCCACTTT. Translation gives CASSQGGTANSPLHF.

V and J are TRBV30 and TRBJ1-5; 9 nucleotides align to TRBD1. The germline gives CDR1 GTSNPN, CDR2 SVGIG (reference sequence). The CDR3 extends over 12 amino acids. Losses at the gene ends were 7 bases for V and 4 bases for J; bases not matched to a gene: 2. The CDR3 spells CAYDRGNQPQHF. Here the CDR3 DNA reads TGTGCCTATGACAGGGGGAATCAGCCCCAGCATTTT.

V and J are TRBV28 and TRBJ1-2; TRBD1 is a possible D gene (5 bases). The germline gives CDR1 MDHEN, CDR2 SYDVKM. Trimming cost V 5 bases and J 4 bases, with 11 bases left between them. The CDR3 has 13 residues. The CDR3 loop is CASSRGRGYGYTF. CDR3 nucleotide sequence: TGTGCCAGCAGTAGGGGCCGTGGCTATGGCTACACCTTC.

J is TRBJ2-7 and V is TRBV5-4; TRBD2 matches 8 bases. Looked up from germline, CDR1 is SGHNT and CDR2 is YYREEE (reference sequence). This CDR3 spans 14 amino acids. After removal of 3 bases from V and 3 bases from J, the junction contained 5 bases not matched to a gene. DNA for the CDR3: TGTGCCAGCAGCTACTGGACTAGCAGCTACGAGCAGTACTTC. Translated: CASSYWTSSYEQYF.

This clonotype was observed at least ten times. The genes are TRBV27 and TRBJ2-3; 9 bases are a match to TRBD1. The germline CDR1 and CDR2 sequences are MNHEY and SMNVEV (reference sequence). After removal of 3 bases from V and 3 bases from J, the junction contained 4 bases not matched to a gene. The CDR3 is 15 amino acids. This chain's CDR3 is CASSFRDRETDTQYF. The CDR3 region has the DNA TGTGCCAGCAGTTTCCGGGACAGGGAAACAGATACGCAGTATTTT.

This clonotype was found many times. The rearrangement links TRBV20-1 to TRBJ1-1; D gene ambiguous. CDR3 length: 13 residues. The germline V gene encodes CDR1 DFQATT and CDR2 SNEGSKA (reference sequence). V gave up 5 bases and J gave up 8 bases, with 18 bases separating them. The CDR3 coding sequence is TGCAGTGCTCAATCCCCGGATGTGGGGGAAGCTTTCTTT. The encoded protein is CSAQSPDVGEAFF.

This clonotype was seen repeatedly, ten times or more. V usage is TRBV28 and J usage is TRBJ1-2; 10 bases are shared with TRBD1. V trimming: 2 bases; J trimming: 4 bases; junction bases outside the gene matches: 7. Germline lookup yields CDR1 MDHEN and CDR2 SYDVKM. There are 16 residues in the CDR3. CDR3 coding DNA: TGTGCCAGCAGTTTACCGCAGACAGGGGGCGTCTATGGCTACACCTTC. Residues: CASSLPQTGGVYGYTF.

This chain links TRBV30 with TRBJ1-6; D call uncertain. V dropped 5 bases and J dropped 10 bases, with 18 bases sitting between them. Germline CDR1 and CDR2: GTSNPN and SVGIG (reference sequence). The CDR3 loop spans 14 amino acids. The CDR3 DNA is TGTGCCTGGGACCCGGGCTGGGGTAGGTCACCCCTCCACTTT. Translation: CAWDPGWGRSPLHF.